Detailed here is one T cell receptor (beta chain). The germline V gene has CDR1 SEHNR and CDR2 FQNEAQ (reference sequence). The CDR3 sequence is 13 residues long. The V end lost 5 bases, the J end lost 0 bases, and 7 bases lay between the germline ends. It was with 60 Vbeta and 13 Jbeta primers that the PCR ran. Using immunoSEQ multiplex PCR, the repertoire was profiled, and TCRdb retains in-frame clones only, with some absent. Seen here are about 260,000 clones, about four fifths observed once, and the top ten hold 1.5% to 2%. The entry originates in a study of cytomegalovirus exposure and HLA in healthy donors.

This clonotype originated in a woman in her forties in good health and CMV-seropositive. The chain uses TRBV7-9 and TRBJ1-1; unclear D gene. Sequencing input: PBMCs. The chain's CDR3 is CASSTQMNTEAFF. The CDR3 DNA reads as TGTGCCAGCAGCACCCAGATGAACACTGAAGCTTTCTTT. Using reference TRBV7-9 and TRBJ1-1 for the parts outside the CDR3, the full variable domain is DTGVSQNPRHKITKRGQNVTFRCDPISEHNRLYWYRQTLGQGPEFLTYFQNEAQLEKSRLLSDRFSAERPKGSFSTLEIQRTEQGDSAMYLCASSTQMNTEAFFGQGTRLTVV.